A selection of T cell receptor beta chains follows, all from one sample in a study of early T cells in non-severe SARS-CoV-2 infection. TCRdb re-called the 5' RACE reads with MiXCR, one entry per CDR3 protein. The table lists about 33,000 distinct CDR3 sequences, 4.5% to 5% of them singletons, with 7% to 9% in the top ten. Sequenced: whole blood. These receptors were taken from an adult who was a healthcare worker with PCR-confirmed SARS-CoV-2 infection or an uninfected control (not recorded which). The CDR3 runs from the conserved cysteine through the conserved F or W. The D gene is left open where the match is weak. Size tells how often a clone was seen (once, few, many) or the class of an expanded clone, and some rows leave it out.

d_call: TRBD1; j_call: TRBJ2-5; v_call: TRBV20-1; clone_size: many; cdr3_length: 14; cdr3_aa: CSASGQASPETQYF; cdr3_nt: TGCAGTGCTTCGGGACAGGCGAGCCCAGAGACCCAGTACTTC
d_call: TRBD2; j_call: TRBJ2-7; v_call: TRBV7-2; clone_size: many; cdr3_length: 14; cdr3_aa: CASRGAGGSYEQYF; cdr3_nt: TGTGCCAGCAGGGGAGCGGGGGGATCCTACGAGCAGTACTTC
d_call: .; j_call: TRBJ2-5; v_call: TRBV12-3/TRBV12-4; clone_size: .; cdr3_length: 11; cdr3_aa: CASSLQKTQYF; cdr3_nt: TGTGCCAGCAGTTTACAGAAGACCCAGTACTTC
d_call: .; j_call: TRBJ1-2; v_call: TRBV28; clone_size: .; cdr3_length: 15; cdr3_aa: CASSLLNRDIRGYTF; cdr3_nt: TGTGCCAGCAGTTTATTGAACAGGGATATACGTGGCTACACCTTC
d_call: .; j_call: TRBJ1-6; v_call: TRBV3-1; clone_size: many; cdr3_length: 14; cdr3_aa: CASRGTADHSPLHF; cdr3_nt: TGTGCCAGCAGGGGGACCGCGGATCATTCACCCCTCCACTTT
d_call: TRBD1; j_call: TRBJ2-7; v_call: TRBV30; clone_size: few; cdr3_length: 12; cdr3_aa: CAWAGGRYEQYF; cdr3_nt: TGTGCCTGGGCAGGGGGTCGCTACGAGCAGTACTTC
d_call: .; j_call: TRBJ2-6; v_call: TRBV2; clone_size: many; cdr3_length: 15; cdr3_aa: CASSETRAGANVLTF; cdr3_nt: TGTGCCAGCAGTGAGACGAGGGCTGGGGCCAACGTCCTGACTTTC
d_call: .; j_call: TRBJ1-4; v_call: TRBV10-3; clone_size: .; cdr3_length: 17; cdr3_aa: CAISDEGPIATNEKLFF; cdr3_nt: TGTGCCATCAGTGACGAGGGGCCGATAGCAACTAATGAAAAACTGTTTTTT
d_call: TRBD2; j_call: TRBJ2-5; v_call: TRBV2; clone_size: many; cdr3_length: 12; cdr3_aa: CASGGVQETQYF; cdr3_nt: TGTGCCAGCGGGGGGGTTCAAGAGACCCAGTACTTC
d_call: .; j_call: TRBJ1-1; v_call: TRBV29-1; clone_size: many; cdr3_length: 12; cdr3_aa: CSVVRTNTEAFF; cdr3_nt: TGCAGCGTTGTTCGCACCAACACTGAAGCTTTCTTT
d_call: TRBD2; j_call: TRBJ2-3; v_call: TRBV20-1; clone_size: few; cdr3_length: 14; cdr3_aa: CSAGGTKSTDTQYF; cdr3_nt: TGCAGTGCTGGAGGGACTAAAAGCACAGATACGCAGTATTTT
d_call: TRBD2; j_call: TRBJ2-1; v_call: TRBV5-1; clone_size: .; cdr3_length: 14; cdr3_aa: CASSPSGANNEQFF; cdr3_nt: TGCGCCAGCAGCCCGAGCGGGGCTAACAATGAGCAGTTCTTC
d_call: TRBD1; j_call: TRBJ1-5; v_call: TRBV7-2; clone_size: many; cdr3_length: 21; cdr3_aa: CASSLQRGDRGMKYSNQPQHF; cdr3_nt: TGTGCCAGCAGCTTACAACGGGGTGACAGGGGCATGAAATATAGCAATCAGCCCCAGCATTTT
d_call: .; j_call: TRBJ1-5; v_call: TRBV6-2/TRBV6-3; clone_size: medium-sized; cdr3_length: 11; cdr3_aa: CASSYPQPQHF; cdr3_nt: TGTGCCAGCAGTTACCCCCAGCCCCAGCATTTT
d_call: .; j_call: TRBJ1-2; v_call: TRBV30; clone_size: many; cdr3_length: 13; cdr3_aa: CACLLRGIIGYTF; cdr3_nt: TGTGCCTGTCTCCTTCGTGGCATAATCGGCTACACCTTC
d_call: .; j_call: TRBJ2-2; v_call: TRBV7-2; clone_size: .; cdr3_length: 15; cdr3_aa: CASSLQGLGTGELFF; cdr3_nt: TGTGCCAGCAGCTTACAGGGTCTGGGCACCGGGGAGCTGTTTTTT
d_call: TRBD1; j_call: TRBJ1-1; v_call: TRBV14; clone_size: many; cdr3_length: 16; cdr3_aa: CASSQLTGAMNTEAFF; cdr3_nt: TGTGCCAGCAGCCAGCTGACAGGGGCCATGAACACTGAAGCTTTCTTT
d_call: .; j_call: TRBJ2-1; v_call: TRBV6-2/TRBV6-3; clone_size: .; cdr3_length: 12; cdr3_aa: CASSTDYNEQFF; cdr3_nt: TGTGCCAGCAGTACAGATTACAATGAGCAGTTCTTC
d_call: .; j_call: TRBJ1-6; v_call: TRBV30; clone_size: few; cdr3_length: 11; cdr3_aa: CAYQRQSPLHF; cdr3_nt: TGTGCCTACCAACGCCAGTCACCCCTCCACTTT
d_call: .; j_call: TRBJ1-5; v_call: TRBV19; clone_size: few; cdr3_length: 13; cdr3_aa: CASSETEFQPQHF; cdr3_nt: TGTGCCAGTAGTGAGACTGAATTTCAGCCCCAGCATTTT
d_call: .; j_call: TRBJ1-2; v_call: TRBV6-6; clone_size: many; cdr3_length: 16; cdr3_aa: CASSPPFSGRAYGYTF; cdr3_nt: TGTGCCAGCAGTCCCCCCTTCTCGGGCAGGGCCTATGGCTACACCTTC
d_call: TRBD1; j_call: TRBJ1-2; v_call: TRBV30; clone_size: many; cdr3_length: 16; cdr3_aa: CAWSVPRGRPNYGYTF; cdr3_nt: TGTGCCTGGAGTGTACCAAGGGGGCGCCCAAACTATGGCTACACCTTC
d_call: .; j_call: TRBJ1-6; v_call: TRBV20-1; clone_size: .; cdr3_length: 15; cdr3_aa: CSARFQPQWDSPLHF; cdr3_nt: TGCAGTGCTAGATTCCAGCCCCAGTGGGACTCACCTCTCCACTTT
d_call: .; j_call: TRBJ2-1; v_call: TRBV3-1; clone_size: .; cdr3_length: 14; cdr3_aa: CASSRRTDRGEQFF; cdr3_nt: TGTGCCAGCAGCCGTAGGACAGATAGGGGTGAGCAGTTCTTC
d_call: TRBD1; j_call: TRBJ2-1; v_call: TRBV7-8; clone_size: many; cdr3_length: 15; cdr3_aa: CASSLMGQGVNEQFF; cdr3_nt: TGTGCCAGCAGCTTAATGGGACAGGGGGTCAATGAGCAGTTCTTC
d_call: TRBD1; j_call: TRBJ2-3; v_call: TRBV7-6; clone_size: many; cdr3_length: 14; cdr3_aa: CASSSGGAGDTQYF; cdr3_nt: TGTGCCAGCAGCTCAGGGGGCGCGGGAGATACGCAGTATTTT
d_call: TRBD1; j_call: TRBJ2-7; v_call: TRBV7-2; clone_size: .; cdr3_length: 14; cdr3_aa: CASSVGTGVGEQYF; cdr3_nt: TGTGCCAGCAGCGTAGGGACAGGGGTTGGCGAGCAGTACTTC
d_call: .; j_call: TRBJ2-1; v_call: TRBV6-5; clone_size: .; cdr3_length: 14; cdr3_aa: CASSYKAGYNEQFF; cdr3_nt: TGTGCCAGCAGTTACAAGGCAGGGTACAATGAGCAGTTCTTC
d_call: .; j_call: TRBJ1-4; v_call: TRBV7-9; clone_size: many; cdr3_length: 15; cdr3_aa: CASSILQGLDEKLFF; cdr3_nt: TGTGCCAGCAGCATACTACAGGGCTTGGATGAAAAACTGTTTTTT
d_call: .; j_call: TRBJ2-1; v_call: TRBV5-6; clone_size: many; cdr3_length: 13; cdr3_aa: CASSFDLYNEQFF; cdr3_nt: TGTGCCAGCAGCTTCGACTTATACAATGAGCAGTTCTTC
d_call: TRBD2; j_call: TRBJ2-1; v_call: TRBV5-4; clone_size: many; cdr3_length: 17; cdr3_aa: CASSLQELAGVHNEQFF; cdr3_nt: TGTGCCAGCAGCTTGCAGGAACTAGCGGGGGTTCACAATGAGCAGTTCTTC
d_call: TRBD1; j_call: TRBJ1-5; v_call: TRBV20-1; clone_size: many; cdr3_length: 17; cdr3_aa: CSARGQVNSLMGQPQHF; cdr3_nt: TGCAGTGCTAGGGGACAGGTTAACAGTTTAATGGGTCAGCCCCAGCATTTT
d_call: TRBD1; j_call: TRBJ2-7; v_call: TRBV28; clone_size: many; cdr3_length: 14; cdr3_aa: CASSFADRGHEQYF; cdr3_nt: TGTGCCAGCAGTTTCGCGGACAGGGGTCACGAGCAGTACTTC
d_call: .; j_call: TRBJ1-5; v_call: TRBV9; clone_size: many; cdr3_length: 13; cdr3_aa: CASSDDSNQPQHF; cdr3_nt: TGTGCCAGCAGCGACGATAGCAATCAGCCCCAGCATTTT
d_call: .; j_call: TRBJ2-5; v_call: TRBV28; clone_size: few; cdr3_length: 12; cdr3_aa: CATRTAQETQYF; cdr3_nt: TGTGCCACACGGACAGCCCAAGAGACCCAGTACTTC